This T cell receptor (beta chain) was obtained from a study of CD8 T cells in ankylosing spondylitis. This clonotype occurred a few times. V was cut by 0 bases and J by 3 bases, with 13 bases left in between. This CDR3 spans 16 amino acids. In germline, CDR1 is LGHDT, CDR2 YNNKEL (reference sequence). One entry per CDR3 protein results from TCRdb running MiXCR on the 5' RACE reads. The table lists 350,000 to 400,000 distinct CDR3 sequences, roughly 20% of them singletons. The origin of this receptor is a male donor with ankylosing spondylitis or in good health (not recorded which). The specimen sequenced was blood, either unsorted or a sorted T cell fraction (not recorded which). The chain couples TRBV3-1 to TRBJ2-3; the D gene could be TRBD1 or TRBD2 (6 bases each). The DNA of the CDR3 is TGTGCCAGCAGCCAAGATAGCTGGGGGGCGACAGATACGCAGTATTTT. Translated, it gives CASSQDSWGATDTQYF.